The 26 T cell receptor beta chains below all came from one sample that was sequenced in a study of OX40 agonist ivuxolimab in advanced cancers. The method was immunoSEQ multiplex PCR; TCRdb's version includes in-frame clones alone and lacks a portion of them. The table shows 75,000 to 95,000 clones, with just under 90% occurring only once. The sample in question was CD4+ or CD8+ T cells sorted from blood, obtained in a trial of the OX40 agonist ivuxolimab. The receptors stem from an adult with an advanced solid tumor such as melanoma, head and neck, liver or kidney cancer.

CDR3 DNA sequence: TGTGCCAGCATGGGGACAGCTAACTATGGCTACACCTTC. Translation gives CASMGTANYGYTF. This chain links TRBV6-1 with TRBJ1-2; 7 bases are shared with TRBD1. Germline values: CDR1 MNHNS, CDR2 SASEGT. Trimming at V came to 7 bases and at J to 0 bases, leaving 2 bases not matched to a gene. The CDR3 spans 13 residues.

V usage is TRBV7-9 and J usage is TRBJ2-7; D may match TRBD1 or TRBD2 (5 bases each). The CDR3 has 14 amino acids. From germline, CDR1 is SEHNR and CDR2 FQNEAQ (reference sequence). The V and J ends lost 6 bases and 10 bases respectively, with 22 bases between them. The CDR3 protein is CASSSPGTEVPQYF. The CDR3 bases are TGTGCCAGCAGTTCCCCCGGGACCGAGGTTCCACAGTACTTC.

The chain employs TRBV2 and TRBJ2-3; D is perhaps TRBD1 (6 bases). In germline, CDR1 is SNHLY, CDR2 FYNNEI. With 3 bases removed from V and 2 bases from J, the gap between germline ends came to 9 bases. The length of the CDR3 is 14 residues. The chain's CDR3 is CASSDRTDTDTQYF. The CDR3 nucleotides read TGTGCCAGCAGTGATCGGACAGACACAGATACGCAGTATTTT.

The chain's CDR3 is CASSLDRGVNTEAFF. CDR3 bases: TGTGCCAGCAGCTTGGACAGGGGAGTGAACACTGAAGCTTTCTTT. The chain combines TRBV7-3 with TRBJ1-1; 9 bases agree with TRBD1. The trim removed 3 bases at V and 0 bases at J, leaving 2 bases unmatched. The CDR3 consists of 15 residues. From germline, CDR1 is SGHTA and CDR2 FQGTGA.

The gene calls are TRBV10-3 and TRBJ2-1; 14 positions agree with TRBD2. The CDR3 is made up of 19 amino acids. With V trimmed by 3 bases and J by 1 base, 8 bases remained unmatched. CDR1 and CDR2 from the germline V gene are ENHRY and SYGVKD. The CDR3 DNA is TGTGCCATCAGTGAAAGACTAGCGGGAGGGCCCGGGTCCTACAATGAGCAGTTCTTC. Translation: CAISERLAGGPGSYNEQFF.

The chain links TRBV5-4 to TRBJ2-7, with TRBD2 identical over 15 bases. The germline CDR1 and CDR2 sequences are SGHNT and YYREEE (reference sequence). V lost 3 bases and J lost 7; bases outside the gene matches: 5. The CDR3 spans 15 residues. The CDR3, as DNA: TGTGCCAGCAGCTGGACTAGCGGGAGGGCCCGGGAGCAGTACTTC. This codes for CASSWTSGRAREQYF.

The count of this clone is one. The chain recombines TRBV7-2 with TRBJ1-1, with D uncertain. There are 14 residues in the CDR3. V dropped 2 bases and J dropped 5 bases, with 12 bases sitting between them. Germline V lookup: CDR1 SGHTA, CDR2 FQGNSA. CDR3 coding DNA: TGTGCCAGCAGCTTATTAGAGGGAGGGACTGAAGCTTTCTTT. It encodes CASSLLEGGTEAFF.

The chain uses TRBV2 and TRBJ2-7, with 7 bases lining up with TRBD1. There are 13 residues in the CDR3. Looked up from germline, CDR1 is SNHLY and CDR2 is FYNNEI. J was trimmed by 5 bases and V by 7 bases; bases with no gene match: 8. In DNA, the CDR3 is TGTGCCAGCACGACAGGGTTTGTGGACGAGCAGTACTTC. Translated: CASTTGFVDEQYF.

This chain uses TRBV6-5 with TRBJ1-1; weak D call: TRBD1 (5 bases). Trimming stripped 1 base from V and 4 bases from J, with 7 bases between. CDR1 and CDR2 (germline): MNHEY, SVGAGI. This CDR3 contains 13 residues. The CDR3 protein is CASSYFRGTEAFF. The CDR3 DNA reads TGTGCCAGCAGTTACTTTAGGGGCACTGAAGCTTTCTTT.

Worth noting for this clone: The junction shows a germline mismatch at one end, possibly a read error. This sequence joins TRBV27 and TRBJ1-2, with D tentatively TRBD1 (6 bases). This CDR3 comprises 11 residues. CDR1 and CDR2 from the germline V gene are MNHEY and SMNVEV (reference sequence). CDR3 sequence reads: CASRESGGLFF. CDR3 sequence (DNA): TGTGCCAGTCGGGAGTCTGGGGGCCTCTTTTTC.

The chain carries TRBV10-1 and TRBJ2-1; D is perhaps TRBD2 (6 bases). This CDR3 is 13 amino acids long. Trimming removed 0 bases at V and 10 bases at J, with 10 bases between. The V gene's germline CDR1 is WNHNN and CDR2 SYGVQD (reference sequence). DNA of the CDR3: TGCGCCAGCAGTGAGTCCCCGGGAGTGGAGCAGTTCTTC. It translates to CASSESPGVEQFF.

J is TRBJ2-3 and V is TRBV7-8; 8 bases fit TRBD2. CDR3 length: 17 amino acids. Losses at the gene ends were 5 bases for V and 2 bases for J; bases not matched to a gene: 12. Germline CDR1 is SGHVS and CDR2 is FQNEAQ. In DNA form, the CDR3 reads TGTGCCAGCAGCAGAGTTGCGGGGGGTACAAACACAGATACGCAGTATTTT. Residues: CASSRVAGGTNTDTQYF.

This clone has only one observation. The CDR3 loop reads CASSSPQGVPFTTGELFF. CDR3 nucleotides: TGTGCCAGCAGTTCCCCCCAGGGGGTCCCTTTTACTACCGGGGAGCTGTTTTTT. V and J are TRBV27 and TRBJ2-2, with TRBD1 matching over 7 bases. From germline, CDR1 is MNHEY and CDR2 SMNVEV (reference sequence). V was pared by 4 bases and J by 5 bases, with 16 bases of the junction left unmatched. The CDR3 is 18 amino acids.

In DNA, the CDR3 is TGTGCCATCGACGAGGGGGCCCGACCTGCCGGCTACGAGCAGTACTTC. Its translation is CAIDEGARPAGYEQYF. This chain joins TRBV27 and TRBJ2-7, with TRBD1 matching 7 bases. The V and J ends lost 10 bases and 3 bases, in that order; junction bases with no gene match: 18. Germline-derived CDR1 and CDR2 are MNHEY and SMNVEV (reference sequence). The CDR3 sequence is 16 residues long.

The rearrangement uses TRBV5-6 and TRBJ2-5, with D unresolved. The CDR3 contains 14 residues. V shed 0 bases and J shed 4 bases, with 10 bases lying between them. Per germline, CDR1 SGHDT and CDR2 YYEEEE. CDR3 region: CASSLVTARETQYF. CDR3 nucleotide sequence: TGTGCCAGCAGCTTGGTCACTGCCAGAGAGACCCAGTACTTC.

The chain is built from TRBV11-2 and TRBJ2-1, with D unresolved. CDR1 is SGHAT and CDR2 is FQNNGV in the germline V gene. The CDR3 is made up of 11 amino acids. V lost 3 bases and J 12 bases, leaving 9 bases between the germline ends. The CDR3 sequence: CASSFAYGQFF. CDR3 bases: TGTGCCAGCAGCTTCGCCTATGGGCAGTTCTTC.

V and J are TRBV5-1 and TRBJ1-5; perhaps TRBD1 as D (6 bases). Germline-derived CDR1 and CDR2 are SGHRS and YFSETQ. There are 14 residues in the CDR3. Trimming took 0 bases from V and 5 from J, leaving 9 bases between them. The CDR3 coding sequence is TGCGCCAGCAGCTTGGAGGGGGTTGATCAGCCCCAGCATTTT. This codes for CASSLEGVDQPQHF.

CDR3 bases: TGCGCCAGCAGCCAACAGGGACCCACAGATACGCAGTATTTT. It specifies CASSQQGPTDTQYF. The chain employs TRBV4-1 and TRBJ2-3; D tentatively reads TRBD1 or TRBD2 (5 bases each). Germline V gene data show CDR1 as MGHRA and CDR2 as YSYEKL. Trimming took off 2 bases at V and 2 bases at J, with 8 bases between the two ends. This CDR3 is built from 14 residues.

The chain uses TRBV7-3 and TRBJ2-2, with 7 bases that match TRBD2. The germline gives CDR1 SGHTA, CDR2 FQGTGA. The V segment lost 3 bases and the J segment 1 base; nucleotides outside the gene matches: 8. The CDR3 contains 17 residues. CDR3 amino acids: CASSFESGIQNTGELFF. CDR3 sequence (DNA): TGTGCCAGCAGCTTTGAGAGCGGGATCCAGAACACCGGGGAGCTGTTTTTT. The variable domain in full, with the rest retrieved from reference TRBV7-3 and TRBJ2-2, is GAGVSQTPSNKVTEKGKYVELRCDPISGHTALYWYRQSLGQGPEFLIYFQGTGAADDSGLPNDRFFAVRPEGSVSTLKIQRTERGDSAVYLCASSFESGIQNTGELFFGEGSRLTVL.

The rearrangement links TRBV30 to TRBJ2-3; 12 positions agree with TRBD1. This CDR3 is built from 14 residues. Germline CDR1 GTSNPN, CDR2 SVGIG (reference sequence). Trimming removed 5 bases from V and 3 bases from J; junction bases left unmatched: 3. Written as DNA, the CDR3 is TGTGCCTGGGCGGGACAGGGGGCGACAGATACGCAGTATTTT. Protein: CAWAGQGATDTQYF.

This clone was observed a single time. The chain combines TRBV19 with TRBJ2-1; no reliable D call. The ends were cut back, 3 bases at V and 9 bases at J, with 15 bases in the middle. This CDR3 contains 14 residues. CDR1 is LNHDA and CDR2 is SQIVND in the germline V gene (reference sequence). The CDR3 loop reads CASSIVLGRTEQFF. The CDR3 DNA sequence: TGTGCCAGTAGTATCGTTCTTGGGCGGACTGAGCAGTTCTTC.

The V call is TRBV10-3, the J call TRBJ2-1, with a tentative D call TRBD2 (6 bases). CDR3 size: 15 residues. Trimming took off 7 bases at V and 0 bases at J, with 13 bases between the two ends. The germline V gene encodes CDR1 ENHRY and CDR2 SYGVKD. CDR3 nucleotide sequence: TGTGCCATCATGGGGGACTCTAGCTCCTACAATGAGCAGTTCTTC. Protein: CAIMGDSSSYNEQFF.

This clone has just one count. The chain carries TRBV23-1 and TRBJ2-6, with D unresolved. TRBV23-1 qualifies as an ORF whose function is uncertain. Trimming cost V 9 bases and J 0 bases, with 18 bases left between them. The CDR3 contains 17 residues. The DNA of the CDR3 is TGCGCCAGGAAATTAGGAGCCAGATTCTCTGGGGCCAACGTCCTGACTTTC. Protein: CARKLGARFSGANVLTF.

This clone was found once. This chain connects TRBV18 to TRBJ2-1; D is unresolved. V shed 0 bases and J shed 6 bases, with 6 bases lying between them. CDR1 is KGHSH and CDR2 is LQKENI in the germline V gene. The CDR3 loop spans 13 amino acids. CDR3 nucleotides: TGTGCCAGCTCACCACCTAGTGGCAATGAGCAGTTCTTC. Residues: CASSPPSGNEQFF.

The chain recombines TRBV11-3 with TRBJ2-1; D tentatively fits TRBD1 or TRBD2 (5 bases each). The ends were cut back, 5 bases at V and 7 bases at J, with 9 bases in the middle. From germline, CDR1 is SGHNT and CDR2 YENEEA. This CDR3 region has 12 residues. As DNA, the CDR3 is TGTGCCAGCAGCAGGGGCGGGAATGAGCAGTTCTTC. Translation gives CASSRGGNEQFF.

The chain combines TRBV19 with TRBJ1-1; possible D gene TRBD1, 5 bases. Trimming pared 0 bases from V and 2 bases from J, leaving 16 bases between. This CDR3 has 17 residues. CDR1 and CDR2 (germline): LNHDA, SQIVND (reference sequence). The CDR3 coding sequence is TGTGCCAGTAGTATAGAAACGGGGCGTATGGGAAACACTGAAGCTTTCTTT. The encoded protein is CASSIETGRMGNTEAFF.